Listed here are 23 T cell receptor beta chains from one sample, sequenced in a study of T cells in Graves' hyperthyroidism and ophthalmopathy. There were TCR beta CDR3 regions amplified from RNA transcripts. The study used the HTBI primer set for a first-round RT-PCR of the TCR CDR3. A single record per CDR3 protein comes from TCRdb applying MiXCR to the multiplex PCR reads. The sample has fewer than 550,000 distinct CDR3 sequences; around a quarter are singletons. Input material: blood. The origin of the receptors is a woman aged 30 to 39 with Graves' ophthalmopathy.

As to this clonotype: A read error may be the cause here, since a much bigger clone is one base away. This rearrangement joins TRBV7-2 to TRBJ2-7; 10 bases agree with TRBD1. The junction had 5 bases not matched to a gene; V was cut back by 3 bases and J by 6 bases. Germline CDR1 reads SGHTA; CDR2 reads FQGNSA. The length of the CDR3 is 14 residues. CDR3 sequence: CASSFDRGLCEQYF. The CDR3 bases are TGTGCCAGCAGCTTCGACAGGGGGCTCTGCGAGCAGTACTTC.

Many counts were recorded for this clonotype. The chain combines TRBV2 with TRBJ2-5; 9 bases are a match to TRBD2. The V and J ends lost 8 bases and 1 base, in that order; junction bases with no gene match: 8. Germline-derived CDR1 and CDR2 are SNHLY and FYNNEI. This CDR3 contains 15 residues. The CDR3 here is CASGAVAGAQETQYF. In nucleotides, the CDR3 is TGTGCCAGCGGCGCCGTAGCGGGGGCCCAAGAGACCCAGTACTTC.

The J gene is TRBJ2-5, the V gene TRBV12-3 or TRBV12-4, with a tentative D call TRBD2 (5 bases). Trimming took 5 bases from V and 4 from J, leaving 14 bases between them. The CDR3 consists of 14 residues. The CDR3 DNA reads TGTGCCAGCAGTGCCCCCGGAGGCCGAGAGACCCAGTACTTC. Its protein is CASSAPGGRETQYF.

In its sample, this clonotype was seen a few times. The chain combines TRBV4-1 with TRBJ1-5; D is ambiguous. V lost 1 base and J 5 bases, leaving 9 bases between the germline ends. The length of the CDR3 is 14 residues. The germline CDR1 and CDR2 sequences are MGHRA and YSYEKL. The CDR3 DNA reads TGCGCCAGCAGCCAAGGACACGACCATCAGCCCCAGCATTTT. Translating it yields CASSQGHDHQPQHF.

This clonotype has a count of ten or more. This sequence joins TRBV5-1 and TRBJ2-7, with a weak D call TRBD2 (6 bases). The germline V gene has CDR1 SGHRS and CDR2 YFSETQ. V lost 4 bases and J lost 3, with 14 bases in between. There are 14 residues in the CDR3. This CDR3 reads CASSLLGGYYEQYF. CDR3 nucleotide sequence: TGCGCCAGCAGCCTCCTGGGAGGCTACTACGAGCAGTACTTC.

This chain connects TRBV6-1 to TRBJ1-5; D is unresolved. CDR3 length: 12 amino acids. Looked up from germline, CDR1 is MNHNS and CDR2 is SASEGT. Trimming took off 10 bases at V and 4 bases at J, with 11 bases between the two ends. The DNA of the CDR3 is TGTGCCATCGAAAGTTTTAATCAGCCCCAGCATTTT. It encodes CAIESFNQPQHF.

This rearrangement joins TRBV6-5 to TRBJ2-7; D not certain. Trimming removed 2 bases from V and 0 bases from J, with 11 bases in between. The length of the CDR3 is 15 residues. Germline-derived CDR1 and CDR2 are MNHEY and SVGAGI. CDR3 in amino acids: CASSYERLSSYEQYF. The CDR3 DNA reads TGTGCCAGCAGTTACGAAAGGCTAAGCTCCTACGAGCAGTACTTC.

The rearrangement links TRBV5-1 to TRBJ2-6; D is uncertain. Germline CDR1 SGHRS, CDR2 YFSETQ. The CDR3 is 15 amino acids. V lost 0 bases to trimming and J lost 1 base, with 5 bases between them. CDR3: CASSLEASGANVLTF. CDR3 in DNA: TGCGCCAGCAGCTTGGAGGCTTCTGGGGCCAACGTCCTGACTTTC. Together with reference TRBV5-1 and TRBJ2-6, the CDR3 gives the full variable domain: KAGVTQTPRYLIKTRGQQVTLSCSPISGHRSVSWYQQTPGQGLQFLFEYFSETQRNKGNFPGRFSGRQFSNSRSEMNVSTLELGDSALYLCASSLEASGANVLTFGAGSRLTVL.

This clonotype has ten or more counts. The chain recombines TRBV28 with TRBJ1-1; D is uncertain. CDR1 and CDR2 (germline): MDHEN, SYDVKM. This CDR3 is built from 14 residues. Trimming stripped 4 bases from V and 4 bases from J, with 13 bases between. The CDR3 loop is CASSWVRAGTEAFF. The CDR3 DNA sequence: TGTGCCAGCAGTTGGGTGAGGGCGGGCACTGAAGCTTTCTTT.

In this sample, this clonotype turned up a few times. V gene TRBV4-3 combines with J gene TRBJ2-7; the D gene is possibly TRBD2 (5 bases). Trimming pared 6 bases from V and 3 bases from J, leaving 30 bases between. The CDR3 has 19 amino acids. The germline CDR1 and CDR2 sequences are LGHNA and YSLEER. The CDR3: CASSRLSLPNTGKHYEQYF. In DNA, the CDR3 is TGCGCCAGCAGTCGACTAAGCCTTCCAAACACCGGAAAGCACTACGAGCAGTACTTC.

In this sample, this clonotype turned up many times. This chain joins TRBV12-3 or TRBV12-4 and TRBJ1-1, with a possible D match to TRBD1 (6 bases). This CDR3 has 13 residues. The germline V and J ends were trimmed by 6 bases and 10 bases, with 18 bases remaining between them. The CDR3 protein is CASRILGDTRAFF. CDR3 bases: TGTGCCAGCAGAATTCTCGGGGACACCCGAGCTTTCTTT.

The table lists this clonotype with many counts. The rearrangement uses TRBV2 and TRBJ1-2; possibly TRBD1 for D (6 bases). This CDR3 region has 14 residues. Germline V gene lookup returns CDR1 SNHLY and CDR2 FYNNEI. V was shortened by 3 bases and J by 4 bases, with 12 bases between the two germline ends. The CDR3 here is CASSDRRGPYGYTF. CDR3 sequence (DNA): TGTGCCAGCAGTGACCGACGGGGGCCCTATGGCTACACCTTC.

This clonotype was detected a few times. The chain employs TRBV12-3 or TRBV12-4 and TRBJ2-7, with TRBD2 matching over 8 bases. The CDR3 sequence is 14 residues long. After removal of 3 bases from V and 6 bases from J, the junction contained 7 bases not matched to a gene. The chain's CDR3 is CASSFPGGPLEQYF. The CDR3 DNA reads as TGTGCCAGCAGTTTCCCGGGGGGGCCCCTCGAGCAGTACTTC.

Worth noting for this clonotype: One end of the junction does not line up with germline, which may come from a read error. The chain has TRBV7-2 and TRBJ1-5; D gene unclear. Germline CDR1 is SGHTA and CDR2 is FQGNSA. The CDR3 has 13 amino acids. The CDR3, as DNA: TGTGTCAGCAGCTTAGACACAGATCAGCCCCAGCATTTT. It is translated as CVSSLDTDQPQHF.

Ten or more counts support this clonotype. The chain links TRBV6-5 to TRBJ1-2, with TRBD1 identical over 9 bases. This CDR3 spans 15 amino acids. Germline lookup yields CDR1 MNHEY and CDR2 SVGAGI. Losses at the gene ends were 5 bases for V and 7 bases for J; bases not matched to a gene: 11. CDR3 sequence reads: CASSPGQGGRIGYTF. The DNA for the CDR3 is TGTGCCAGCAGTCCGGGACAGGGTGGGAGGATTGGCTACACCTTC.

This sequence joins TRBV12-3 or TRBV12-4 and TRBJ2-5, with D perhaps assigned TRBD1 or TRBD2 (6 bases each). V lost 3 bases to trimming and J lost 0 bases, with 14 bases between them. The CDR3 is 16 amino acids. The CDR3 bases are TGTGCCAGCAGTTTGGGAGTAGGGGGGCACCAAGAGACCCAGTACTTC. Its protein is CASSLGVGGHQETQYF.

This clonotype appeared many times. This rearrangement joins TRBV27 to TRBJ2-7; a possible D gene is TRBD1 (5 bases). The V end was cut by 3 bases, the J end by 7 bases, with 7 bases between. Germline V gene data show CDR1 as MNHEY and CDR2 as SMNVEV (reference sequence). The CDR3 runs 11 residues. The CDR3, as DNA: TGTGCCAGCAGTTTCGACAGTGAGCAGTACTTC. As protein: CASSFDSEQYF.

This clonotype appeared a few times. This may stem from a read error, because a much larger clone lies one nucleotide away. This sequence joins TRBV5-1 and TRBJ1-3, with D unresolved. The CDR3 has 14 residues. The germline V and J ends were trimmed by 0 bases and 2 bases, with 6 bases remaining between them. Germline CDR1 is SGHRS and CDR2 is YFSETQ. Written as DNA, the CDR3 is TGCGCCAGCAGCTTGGAAGGGACTGGAAACACCATATATTTT. This gives the protein CASSLEGTGNTIYF.

Only a few counts were recorded for this clonotype. This sequence joins TRBV7-6 and TRBJ1-5, with a weak D call TRBD1 (6 bases). This CDR3 region has 17 residues. Trimming left V 2 bases short and J 7 bases short, with 21 bases between. CDR1 and CDR2 from the germline V gene are SGHVS and FNYEAQ. CDR3 in DNA: TGTGCCAGCAGCTTAACCGGGGGCAGGGGAGGTGAACAGCCCCAGCATTTT. As protein: CASSLTGGRGGEQPQHF.

The chain employs TRBV6-1 and TRBJ2-5, with 11 bases aligning to TRBD2. J gave up 0 bases and V 7 bases, and 13 bases lay outside the gene matches. Germline values: CDR1 MNHNS, CDR2 SASEGT. The CDR3 runs to 18 residues. In DNA form, the CDR3 reads TGTGCCAGCAACGCTCTAGCGGGAGGAGGACCCTACCAAGAGACCCAGTACTTC. Its protein is CASNALAGGGPYQETQYF.

The rearrangement uses TRBV24-1 and TRBJ1-2; D gene ambiguous. The CDR3 is 12 residues long. Trimming left V 3 bases short and J 5 bases short, with 6 bases between. Germline CDR1 is KGHDR and CDR2 is SFDVKD. The DNA for the CDR3 is TGTGCCACCAGTGATAAAGGGTATGGCTACACCTTC. It yields the protein CATSDKGYGYTF.

The chain employs TRBV29-1 and TRBJ2-7; 11 bases agree with TRBD1. V shed 5 bases, J shed 1 base, and the junction held 4 bases outside the gene matches. CDR1 SQVTM and CDR2 ANQGSEA come from the germline V gene. This CDR3 is 14 amino acids long. CDR3 loop: CSVIGQGASYEQYF. In DNA form, the CDR3 reads TGCAGCGTTATCGGACAGGGGGCATCCTACGAGCAGTACTTC.

There are many counts of this clonotype. The chain couples TRBV25-1 to TRBJ1-3; D gene unclear. There are 14 residues in the CDR3. From germline, CDR1 is MGHDK and CDR2 SYGVNS. The V end lost 1 base, the J end lost 0 bases, and 4 bases lay between the germline ends. The CDR3 nucleotides are TGTGCCAGCAGTGAATGGAGCTCTGGAAACACCATATATTTT. This codes for CASSEWSSGNTIYF. Complete variable domain (other parts from reference TRBV25-1 and TRBJ1-3): EADIYQTPRYLVIGTGKKITLECSQTMGHDKMYWYQQDPGMELHLIHYSYGVNSTEKGDLSSESTVSRIRTEHFPLTLESARPSHTSQYLCASSEWSSGNTIYFGEGSWLTVV.